Below are 13 T cell receptor beta chains sequenced from a single sample in a study of blood T cell repertoires in COVID-19 (TCRdb year 2020). Libraries came from the immunoSEQ multiplex PCR assay. TCRdb obtained this table from immuneACCESS and retained in-frame rearrangements with V and J assigned. These tables miss some clones; where compared with another copy, unresolved V genes account for less than half of the shortfall, and the remainder is unexplained. The sample records around 150,000 clones, about four fifths of which are singletons. The top ten clonotypes cover approximately 14% of the sample. The sequenced material came from peripheral blood. The source is an elderly woman with acute or convalescent COVID-19.

This chain uses TRBV19 with TRBJ1-5; 10 nucleotides match TRBD1. CDR3 length: 15 amino acids. Germline CDR1 is LNHDA and CDR2 is SQIVND (reference sequence). Germline trimming cut 4 bases from V and 4 bases from J; bases unmatched to any gene: 4. The CDR3 is CASSSGDRGNQPQHF. The CDR3 region has the DNA TGTGCCAGTAGTAGCGGGGACAGGGGAAATCAGCCCCAGCATTTT. Using reference TRBV19 and TRBJ1-5 for the parts outside the CDR3, the full variable domain is DGGITQSPKYLFRKEGQNVTLSCEQNLNHDAMYWYRQDPGQGLRLIYYSQIVNDFQKGDIAEGYSVSREKKESFPLTVTSAQKNPTAFYLCASSSGDRGNQPQHFGDGTRLSIL.

The V call is TRBV29-1, the J call TRBJ1-2; D might be TRBD1 (5 bases). Trimming left V 4 bases short and J 5 bases short, with 17 bases between. The germline V gene has CDR1 SQVTM and CDR2 ANQGSEA. The CDR3 loop spans 14 amino acids. The chain's CDR3 is CSVGGGTREYGYTF. CDR3 nucleotides: TGCAGCGTTGGCGGGGGGACGAGGGAGTATGGCTACACCTTC.

The chain employs TRBV28 and TRBJ1-2; 8 bases align to TRBD1. In germline, CDR1 is MDHEN, CDR2 SYDVKM. Losses at the gene ends were 4 bases for V and 4 bases for J; bases not matched to a gene: 8. The CDR3 extends over 15 amino acids. The DNA of the CDR3 is TGTGCCAGCAGTTCCCCCAGGGGGCGCGTCTATGGCTACACCTTC. Translated, it gives CASSSPRGRVYGYTF.

This clone was detected once. The rearrangement uses TRBV19 and TRBJ1-5; D might be TRBD1 (6 bases). The V and J ends lost 7 bases and 6 bases respectively, with 22 bases between them. CDR3 length: 16 residues. Germline V lookup: CDR1 LNHDA, CDR2 SQIVND (reference sequence). CDR3 in amino acids: CASNLVGTRDSQPQHF. The CDR3 coding sequence is TGTGCCAGTAATTTGGTTGGGACAAGAGATAGTCAGCCCCAGCATTTT.

This clone showed up just once. This chain joins TRBV30 and TRBJ2-3, with D maybe TRBD1 (6 bases). The CDR3 contains 13 residues. Trimming took 3 bases from V and 8 from J, leaving 15 bases between them. Germline CDR1 and CDR2: GTSNPN and SVGIG (reference sequence). The CDR3 sequence: CAWRRQGLATQYF. The CDR3 DNA sequence: TGTGCCTGGAGAAGGCAGGGGCTGGCTACGCAGTATTTT.

This clone came up a few times. The rearrangement uses TRBV11-2 and TRBJ2-7; 11 bases map to TRBD2. The CDR3 totals 14 residues. Germline CDR1 reads SGHAT; CDR2 reads FQNNGV. Losses at the gene ends were 5 bases for V and 4 bases for J; bases not matched to a gene: 4. The CDR3 sequence is CASSPSSGRYEQYF. The CDR3 DNA sequence: TGTGCCAGCAGCCCGTCTAGCGGGAGGTACGAGCAGTACTTC.

This chain uses TRBV7-2 with TRBJ2-1, with D perhaps TRBD1 (6 bases). From germline, CDR1 is SGHTA and CDR2 FQGNSA. The CDR3 consists of 16 residues. The V end lost 6 bases, the J end lost 5 bases, and 20 bases lay between the germline ends. DNA for the CDR3: TGTGCCAGCAGTTGGGGGCCAGTCCCTAAACACAATGAGCAGTTCTTC. It encodes CASSWGPVPKHNEQFF.

The V and J genes are TRBV30 and TRBJ2-5; TRBD2 agrees at 8 bases. Germline assignment: CDR1 GTSNPN and CDR2 SVGIG (reference sequence). The CDR3 is made up of 15 amino acids. V trimming: 3 bases; J trimming: 5 bases; junction bases outside the gene matches: 11. The CDR3: CAWSHYGGAGETQYF. In DNA form, the CDR3 reads TGTGCCTGGAGCCATTACGGGGGGGCCGGTGAGACCCAGTACTTC.

This clone occurred a few times. The sample holds other DNA sequences that translate to the same CDR3. The J gene is TRBJ1-2, the V gene TRBV30, with D perhaps matching TRBD1 (6 bases). Germline CDR1 and CDR2: GTSNPN and SVGIG (reference sequence). The ends were cut back, 0 bases at V and 4 bases at J, with 9 bases in the middle. CDR3 length: 13 residues. The CDR3 region is CAWSVQGSYGYTF. The DNA for the CDR3 is TGTGCCTGGAGTGTACAGGGTAGCTATGGCTACACCTTC.

With regard to this clone: This sample also contains other DNA sequences that code for the same CDR3. The gene calls are TRBV5-1 and TRBJ2-2; a weak D match, TRBD2 (5 bases). V gave up 2 bases and J gave up 0 bases, with 8 bases separating them. The CDR3 contains 15 residues. Germline V CDR1 and CDR2: SGHRS, YFSETQ. CDR3 in DNA: TGCGCCAGCAGCTTACCGGGGACGAACACCGGGGAGCTGTTTTTT. This encodes CASSLPGTNTGELFF.

The chain links TRBV7-9 to TRBJ1-1; 8 nucleotides align to TRBD1. The V segment lost 5 bases and the J segment 1 base; nucleotides outside the gene matches: 6. The CDR3 spans 15 residues. CDR1 and CDR2 (germline): SEHNR, FQNEAQ (reference sequence). This CDR3 is CASSTSGTGNTEAFF. In DNA, the CDR3 is TGTGCCAGCAGCACCAGTGGGACAGGGAACACTGAAGCTTTCTTT.

The chain employs TRBV28 and TRBJ2-7; D possibly corresponds to TRBD1 (5 bases). CDR3 length: 11 residues. V was trimmed by 5 bases and J by 6 bases, leaving 8 bases between them. Germline CDR1 is MDHEN and CDR2 is SYDVKM. The DNA of the CDR3 is TGTGCCAGCAGTGCAGGGTTCGAGCAGTACTTC. Amino acids: CASSAGFEQYF.

This chain connects TRBV15 to TRBJ1-1; the D gene is possibly TRBD1 (5 bases). Germline V gene data show CDR1 as LNHNV and CDR2 as YYDKDF (reference sequence). With 3 bases removed from V and 4 bases from J, the gap between germline ends came to 12 bases. CDR3 length equals 14 residues. The CDR3 nucleotides are TGTGCCACCAGCAGGGGACTCAGAGGCACTGAAGCTTTCTTT. Translation gives CATSRGLRGTEAFF.